This entry lists 9 T cell receptor beta chains sequenced from one sample in a study of post-analysis software for immune sequencing data. General study results and limits: Four or five TRBV segments, TRBV5-6, TRBV5-1 and TRBV20-1 among them, were found more frequent in patients than controls.

Unique molecular identifiers tagged the TCR beta cDNA libraries. TCRdb ran MiXCR on the PCR reads and lists one entry per CDR3 protein. This sample has approximately 440,000 distinct CDR3 sequences, with less than 45% found just once. The antigens of these receptors remain unknown. Input material: blood. Receptors originate from a girl between 5 and 17 years old with multiple sclerosis.

This clonotype was counted only a few times. The rearrangement joins TRBV19 to TRBJ2-7; 7 nucleotides line up with TRBD2. This CDR3 has 17 amino acids. The germline gives CDR1 LNHDA, CDR2 SQIVND (reference sequence). V trimming: 0 bases; J trimming: 1 base; junction bases outside the gene matches: 9. CDR3 bases: TGTGCCAGTAGTATAGATGCGACCGGGAGGAGATCCTACGAGCAGTACTTC. This codes for CASSIDATGRRSYEQYF.

This chain uses TRBV5-6 with TRBJ2-1, with D hard to call. Trimming removed 4 bases at V and 0 bases at J, with 14 bases between. The CDR3 runs 16 residues. Germline CDR1 is SGHDT and CDR2 is YYEEEE. The DNA for the CDR3 is TGTGCCAGCAGCATCTGGTCCTTTAGCTCCTACAATGAGCAGTTCTTC. It is translated as CASSIWSFSSYNEQFF. Full variable domain (outside the CDR3, taken from reference TRBV5-6 and TRBJ2-1): DAGVTQSPTHLIKTRGQQVTLRCSPKSGHDTVSWYQQALGQGPQFIFQYYEEEERQRGNFPDRFSGHQFPNYSSELNVNALLLGDSALYLCASSIWSFSSYNEQFFGPGTRLTVL.

For this clonotype: One junction end disagrees with the germline gene, perhaps due to a read error. The chain recombines TRBV5-1 with TRBJ2-7; 7 bases are a match to TRBD1. Looked up from germline, CDR1 is SGHRS and CDR2 is YFSETQ. This CDR3 is 14 amino acids long. CDR3 coding DNA: TGCGCCAGCGGCTTGACGGGACAGAATTACGAGCAGTACTTC. Amino acid sequence: CASGLTGQNYEQYF.

The rearrangement uses TRBV18 and TRBJ2-5; D not certain. The end of the DNA is better explained by TRBJ2-4, so the J call may be wrong. CDR3 size: 17 residues. Germline lookup yields CDR1 KGHSH and CDR2 LQKENI. CDR3 residues: CASSPPAKPVVKNIQYF. The CDR3 bases are TGTGCCAGCTCACCACCGGCGAAGCCAGTAGTCAAAAACATTCAGTACTTC.

The sample holds a few counts of this clonotype. CDR3 sequence (DNA): TGCGCCAGCAGTTCCACAGGGGCGGCCAAAAACATTCAGTACTTC. Translated: CASSSTGAAKNIQYF. V usage is TRBV10-2 and J usage is TRBJ2-4; 7 positions agree with TRBD1. Losses at the gene ends were 5 bases for V and 1 base for J; bases not matched to a gene: 5. Germline CDR1 is WSHSY and CDR2 is SAAADI. This CDR3 has 15 residues.

This clonotype was picked up many times. J is TRBJ2-7 and V is TRBV5-1; the match to TRBD1 covers 7 bases. CDR1 is SGHRS and CDR2 is YFSETQ in the germline V gene. CDR3 length: 14 residues. The V segment lost 2 bases and the J segment 1 base; nucleotides outside the gene matches: 3. The CDR3 protein is CASSLGTASYEQYF. CDR3 nucleotides: TGCGCCAGCAGCTTAGGGACAGCTTCCTACGAGCAGTACTTC.

The V gene is TRBV12-3 or TRBV12-4, the J gene TRBJ1-2; no clear D gene. There are 15 residues in the CDR3. With 0 bases removed from V and 6 bases from J, the gap between germline ends came to 14 bases. Here the CDR3 reads CASSLALRRQNGYTF. In nucleotides, the CDR3 is TGTGCCAGCAGTTTAGCGCTCAGGAGGCAGAATGGCTACACCTTC.

The rearrangement uses TRBV14 and TRBJ2-7, with D tentatively TRBD2 (5 bases). CDR3 length equals 14 residues. Between the trimmed V and J ends, which lost 2 bases and 2 bases, there was a span of 10 bases. Germline CDR1 and CDR2: SGHDN and FVKESK. The chain's CDR3 is CASSQWTATYEQYF. The CDR3 DNA reads as TGTGCCAGCAGCCAATGGACTGCCACCTACGAGCAGTACTTC.

This chain connects TRBV11-2 to TRBJ2-2, with TRBD2 identical over 11 bases. This CDR3 comprises 16 residues. The V gene end was trimmed by 4 bases and the J gene end by 6 bases; junction bases not matched to a gene: 7. Germline lookup yields CDR1 SGHAT and CDR2 FQNNGV. CDR3 bases: TGTGCCAGCAGCTCCGCTAGCGGGAGGTCGGCCGGGGAGCTGTTTTTT. It specifies CASSSASGRSAGELFF. Based on the CDR3 plus reference TRBV11-2 and TRBJ2-2, the full variable domain is EAGVAQSPRYKIIEKRQSVAFWCNPISGHATLYWYQQILGQGPKLLIQFQNNGVVDDSQLPKDRFSAERLKGVDSTLKIQPAKLEDSAVYLCASSSASGRSAGELFFGEGSRLTVL.